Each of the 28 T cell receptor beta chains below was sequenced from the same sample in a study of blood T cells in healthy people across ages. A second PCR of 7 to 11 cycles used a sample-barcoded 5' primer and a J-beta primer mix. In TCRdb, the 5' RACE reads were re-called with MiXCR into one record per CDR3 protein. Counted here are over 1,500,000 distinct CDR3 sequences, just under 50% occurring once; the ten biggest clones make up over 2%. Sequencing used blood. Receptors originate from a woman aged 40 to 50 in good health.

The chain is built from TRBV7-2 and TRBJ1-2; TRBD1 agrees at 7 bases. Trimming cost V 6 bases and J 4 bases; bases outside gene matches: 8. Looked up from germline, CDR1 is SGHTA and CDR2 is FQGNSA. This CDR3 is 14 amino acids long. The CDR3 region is CASSPTGVLYGYTF. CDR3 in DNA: TGTGCCAGCAGTCCTACAGGGGTACTCTATGGCTACACCTTC.

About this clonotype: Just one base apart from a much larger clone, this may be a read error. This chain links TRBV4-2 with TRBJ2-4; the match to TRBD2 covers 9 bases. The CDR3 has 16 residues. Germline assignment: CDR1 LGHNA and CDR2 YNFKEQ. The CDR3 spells CAGSQEMAGGKNIQYF. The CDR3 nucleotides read TGTGCCGGCAGCCAAGAGATGGCGGGGGGGAAAAACATTCAGTACTTC.

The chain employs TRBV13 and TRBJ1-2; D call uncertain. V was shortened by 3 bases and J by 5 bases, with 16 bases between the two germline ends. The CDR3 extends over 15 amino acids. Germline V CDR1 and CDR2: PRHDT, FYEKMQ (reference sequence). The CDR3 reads CASSLNLDGVYGYTF. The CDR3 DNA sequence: TGTGCCAGCAGCTTGAACCTGGACGGAGTATATGGCTACACCTTC.

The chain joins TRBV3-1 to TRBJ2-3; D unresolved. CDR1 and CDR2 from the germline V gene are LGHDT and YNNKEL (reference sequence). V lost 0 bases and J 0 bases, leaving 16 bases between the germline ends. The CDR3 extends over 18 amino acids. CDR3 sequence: CASSQDLSAATSTDTQYF. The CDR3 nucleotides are TGTGCCAGCAGCCAAGATTTGTCGGCGGCGACGAGCACAGATACGCAGTATTTT.

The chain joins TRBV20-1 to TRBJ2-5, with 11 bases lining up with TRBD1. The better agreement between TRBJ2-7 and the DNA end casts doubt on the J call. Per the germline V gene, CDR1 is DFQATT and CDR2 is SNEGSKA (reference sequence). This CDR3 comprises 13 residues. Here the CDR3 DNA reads TGCAGTGCTCAAGGACAGGGGGCCCACGAGCAGTACTTC. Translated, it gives CSAQGQGAHEQYF.

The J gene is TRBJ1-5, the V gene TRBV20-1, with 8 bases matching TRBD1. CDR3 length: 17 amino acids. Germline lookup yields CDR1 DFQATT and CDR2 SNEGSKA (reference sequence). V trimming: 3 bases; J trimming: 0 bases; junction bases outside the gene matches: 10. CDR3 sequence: CSARFDRGFYSNQPQHF. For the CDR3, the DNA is TGCAGTGCTAGGTTTGACAGGGGATTTTATAGCAATCAGCCCCAGCATTTT.

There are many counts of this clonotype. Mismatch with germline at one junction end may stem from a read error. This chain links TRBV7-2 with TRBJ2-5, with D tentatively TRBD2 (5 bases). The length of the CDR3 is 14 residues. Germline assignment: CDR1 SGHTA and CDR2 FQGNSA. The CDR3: CASSLGLASETQYF. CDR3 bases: TGTGCTAGCAGCTTAGGTCTAGCCTCAGAGACCCAGTACTTC. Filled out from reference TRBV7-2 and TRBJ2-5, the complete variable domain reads GAGVSQSPSNKVTEKGKDVELRCDPISGHTALYWYRQSLGQGLEFLIYFQGNSAPDKSGLPSDRFSAERTGGSVSTLTIQRTQQEDSAVYLCASSLGLASETQYFGPGTRLLVL.

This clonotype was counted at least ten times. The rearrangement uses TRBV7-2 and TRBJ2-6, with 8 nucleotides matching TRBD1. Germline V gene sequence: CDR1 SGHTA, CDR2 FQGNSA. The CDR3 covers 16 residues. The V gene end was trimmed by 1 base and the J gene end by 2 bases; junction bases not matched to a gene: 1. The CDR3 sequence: CASSLVQGAGANVLTF. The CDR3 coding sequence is TGTGCCAGCAGCTTAGTACAGGGGGCTGGGGCCAACGTCCTGACTTTC.

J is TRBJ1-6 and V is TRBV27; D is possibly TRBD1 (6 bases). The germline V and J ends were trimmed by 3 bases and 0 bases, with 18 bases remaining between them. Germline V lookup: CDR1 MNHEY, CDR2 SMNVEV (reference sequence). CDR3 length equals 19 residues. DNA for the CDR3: TGTGCCAGCAGTTTCCTCCAAACAGGGCCCAGCTCCTATAATTCACCCCTCCACTTT. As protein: CASSFLQTGPSSYNSPLHF.

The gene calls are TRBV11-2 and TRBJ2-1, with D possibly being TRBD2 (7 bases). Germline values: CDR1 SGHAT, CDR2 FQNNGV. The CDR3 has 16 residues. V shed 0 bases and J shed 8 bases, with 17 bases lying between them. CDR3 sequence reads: CASSLDPAGAMDEQFF. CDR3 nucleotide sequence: TGTGCCAGCAGCTTAGATCCTGCGGGGGCAATGGATGAGCAGTTCTTC. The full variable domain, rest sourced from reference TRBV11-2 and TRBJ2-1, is EAGVAQSPRYKIIEKRQSVAFWCNPISGHATLYWYQQILGQGPKLLIQFQNNGVVDDSQLPKDRFSAERLKGVDSTLKIQPAKLEDSAVYLCASSLDPAGAMDEQFFGPGTRLTVL.

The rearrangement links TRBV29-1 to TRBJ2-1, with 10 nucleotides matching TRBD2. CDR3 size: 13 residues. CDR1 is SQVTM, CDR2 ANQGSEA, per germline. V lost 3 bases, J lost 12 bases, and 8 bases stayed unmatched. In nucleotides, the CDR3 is TGCAGCGTTGATTGGCTAGCGGGGGTAGTGCAGTTCTTC. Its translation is CSVDWLAGVVQFF.

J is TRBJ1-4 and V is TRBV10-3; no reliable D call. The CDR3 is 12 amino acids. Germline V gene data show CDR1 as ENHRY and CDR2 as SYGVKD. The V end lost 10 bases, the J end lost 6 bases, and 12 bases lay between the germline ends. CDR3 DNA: TGTGCCACCAGGCACACGGATGAAAAACTGTTTTTT. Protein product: CATRHTDEKLFF.

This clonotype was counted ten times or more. CDR3 nucleotides: TGTGCCAGCAGCCCCGGGACAGGGCTAAGCACAGATACGCAGTATTTT. Amino acids: CASSPGTGLSTDTQYF. The V and J genes are TRBV7-2 and TRBJ2-3; 9 positions agree with TRBD1. With 5 bases clipped from V and 0 bases from J, the junction kept 6 bases outside the gene matches. CDR3 length: 16 residues. CDR1 SGHTA and CDR2 FQGNSA come from the germline V gene. The whole variable domain, remainder taken from reference TRBV7-2 and TRBJ2-3, is GAGVSQSPSNKVTEKGKDVELRCDPISGHTALYWYRQSLGQGLEFLIYFQGNSAPDKSGLPSDRFSAERTGGSVSTLTIQRTQQEDSAVYLCASSPGTGLSTDTQYFGPGTRLTVL.

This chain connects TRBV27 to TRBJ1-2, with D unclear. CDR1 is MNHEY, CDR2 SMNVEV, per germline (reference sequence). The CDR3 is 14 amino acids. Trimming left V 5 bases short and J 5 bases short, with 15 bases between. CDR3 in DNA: TGTGCCAGCAGTGTAGACGGGATTTCATATGGCTACACCTTC. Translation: CASSVDGISYGYTF.

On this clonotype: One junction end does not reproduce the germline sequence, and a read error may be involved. The CDR3 sequence: CASSQARDNYSYTF. In DNA, the CDR3 is TGTGCCAGCAGCCAAGCGAGGGACAACTATAGCTACACCTTC. The chain joins TRBV4-2 to TRBJ1-2; tentative D call: TRBD1 (6 bases). The CDR3 extends over 14 amino acids. Germline CDR1 reads LGHNA; CDR2 reads YNFKEQ.

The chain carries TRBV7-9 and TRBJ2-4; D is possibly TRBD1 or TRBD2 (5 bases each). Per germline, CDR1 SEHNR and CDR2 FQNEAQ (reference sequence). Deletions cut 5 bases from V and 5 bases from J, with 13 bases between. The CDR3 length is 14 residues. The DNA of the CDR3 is TGTGCCAGCAGCGGACGGGACGGGCAAAACATTCAGTACTTC. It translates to CASSGRDGQNIQYF.

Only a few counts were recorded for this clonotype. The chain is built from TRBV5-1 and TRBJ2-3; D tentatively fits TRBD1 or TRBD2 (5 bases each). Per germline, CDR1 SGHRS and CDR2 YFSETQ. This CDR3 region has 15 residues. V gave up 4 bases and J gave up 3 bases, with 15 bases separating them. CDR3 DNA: TGCGCCAGCAGCCGTACCGGGACGGAAACAGATACGCAGTATTTT. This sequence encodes CASSRTGTETDTQYF.

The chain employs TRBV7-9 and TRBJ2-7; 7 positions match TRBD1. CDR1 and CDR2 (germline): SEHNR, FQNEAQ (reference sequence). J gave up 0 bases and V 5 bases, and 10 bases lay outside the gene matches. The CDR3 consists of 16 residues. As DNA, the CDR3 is TGTGCCAGCAGCCCCCAGGGGGAAAGCGGCTCCTACGAGCAGTACTTC. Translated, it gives CASSPQGESGSYEQYF.

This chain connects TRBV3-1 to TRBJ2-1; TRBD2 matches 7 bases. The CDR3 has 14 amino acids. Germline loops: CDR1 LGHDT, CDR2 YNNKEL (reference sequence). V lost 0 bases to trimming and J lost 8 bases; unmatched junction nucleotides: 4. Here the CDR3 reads CASSQDGGSDEQFF. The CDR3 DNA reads TGTGCCAGCAGCCAAGACGGGGGGAGCGATGAGCAGTTCTTC.

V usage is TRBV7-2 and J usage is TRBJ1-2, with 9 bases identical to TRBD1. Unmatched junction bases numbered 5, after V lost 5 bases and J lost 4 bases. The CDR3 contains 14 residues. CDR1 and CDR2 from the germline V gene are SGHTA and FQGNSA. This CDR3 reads CASSPGGQGYGYTF. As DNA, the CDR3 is TGTGCCAGCAGCCCCGGGGGACAGGGCTATGGCTACACCTTC.

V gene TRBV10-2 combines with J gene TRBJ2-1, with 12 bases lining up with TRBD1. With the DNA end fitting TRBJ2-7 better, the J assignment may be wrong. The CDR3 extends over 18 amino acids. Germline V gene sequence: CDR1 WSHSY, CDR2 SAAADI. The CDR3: CASRTGTGGGRSYNEQYF. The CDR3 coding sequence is TGCGCCAGCAGGACCGGGACAGGGGGCGGGAGGTCCTACAATGAGCAGTACTTC.

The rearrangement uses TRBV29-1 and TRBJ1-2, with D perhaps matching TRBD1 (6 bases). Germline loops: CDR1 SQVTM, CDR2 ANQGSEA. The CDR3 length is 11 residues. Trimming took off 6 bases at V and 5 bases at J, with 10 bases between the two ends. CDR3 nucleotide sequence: TGCAGCGTATCTACAGGGTATGGCTACACCTTC. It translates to CSVSTGYGYTF.

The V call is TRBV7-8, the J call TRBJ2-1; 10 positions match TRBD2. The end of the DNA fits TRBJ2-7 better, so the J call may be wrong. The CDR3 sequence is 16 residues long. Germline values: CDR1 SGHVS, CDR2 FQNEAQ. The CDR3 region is CASSLAASGGYNEQYF. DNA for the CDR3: TGTGCCAGCAGCTTAGCCGCTAGCGGGGGCTACAATGAGCAGTACTTC.

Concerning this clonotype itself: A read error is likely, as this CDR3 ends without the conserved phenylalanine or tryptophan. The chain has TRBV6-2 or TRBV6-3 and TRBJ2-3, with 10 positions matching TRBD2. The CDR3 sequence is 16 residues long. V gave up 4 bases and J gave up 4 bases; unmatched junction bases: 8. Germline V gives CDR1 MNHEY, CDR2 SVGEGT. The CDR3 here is CASSFERGGVADTQYL. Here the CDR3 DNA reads TGTGCCAGCAGTTTCGAGCGGGGGGGCGTAGCAGATACGCAGTATCTT.

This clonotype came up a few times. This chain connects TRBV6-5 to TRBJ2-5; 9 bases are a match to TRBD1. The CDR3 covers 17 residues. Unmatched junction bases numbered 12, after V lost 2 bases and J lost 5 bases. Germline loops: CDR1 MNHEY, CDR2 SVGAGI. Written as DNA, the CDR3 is TGTGCCAGCAGTTACCCCGGGACAGGGCTCCCGGGTGAGACCCAGTACTTC. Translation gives CASSYPGTGLPGETQYF.

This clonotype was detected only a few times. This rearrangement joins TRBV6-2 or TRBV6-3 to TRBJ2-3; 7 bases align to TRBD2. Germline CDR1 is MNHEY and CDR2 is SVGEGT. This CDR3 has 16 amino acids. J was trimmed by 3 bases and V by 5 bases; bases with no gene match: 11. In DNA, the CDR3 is TGTGCCAGCAGTACCCACCTAGCGGTTGGTACAGATACGCAGTATTTT. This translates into CASSTHLAVGTDTQYF.

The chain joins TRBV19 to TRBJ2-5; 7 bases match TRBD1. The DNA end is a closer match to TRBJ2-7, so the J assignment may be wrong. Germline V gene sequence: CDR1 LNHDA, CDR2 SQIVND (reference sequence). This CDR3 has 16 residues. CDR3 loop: CASSIAPVGQNYEQYF. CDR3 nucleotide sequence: TGTGCCAGTAGTATAGCCCCTGTGGGACAGAACTACGAGCAGTACTTC.

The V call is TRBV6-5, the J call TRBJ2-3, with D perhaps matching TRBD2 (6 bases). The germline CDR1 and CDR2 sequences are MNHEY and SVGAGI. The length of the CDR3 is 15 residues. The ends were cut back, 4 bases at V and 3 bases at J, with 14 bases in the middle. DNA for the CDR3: TGTGCCAGCAGTTTGACTAGTTTTTGGACAGATACGCAGTATTTT. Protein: CASSLTSFWTDTQYF.